The rows below give T cell receptor beta chains drawn from one sample of a study of T cells in Graves' hyperthyroidism and ophthalmopathy. A single record per CDR3 protein comes from TCRdb applying MiXCR to the multiplex PCR reads. The sample holds over 700,000 distinct CDR3 sequences, over 15% seen once. The sample was blood. The receptors derive from a woman between 45 and 60 years old with Graves' hyperthyroidism that later progressed to Graves' ophthalmopathy. Both conserved end residues are part of each CDR3. Fields, in order: V gene, D gene, clone size, J gene, CDR3 DNA, CDR3 protein. A D gene is named only where the DNA matches it firmly. Clone size appears in some rows only: once, few, many, or a class for an expanded clone.

V gene: TRBV6-2/TRBV6-3; D gene: .; clone size: .; J gene: TRBJ2-7; CDR3 DNA: TGTGCCAGCAGATCACCTGAGTGGGGCAACGAGCAGTACTTC; CDR3 protein: CASRSPEWGNEQYF
V gene: TRBV5-1; D gene: .; clone size: .; J gene: TRBJ2-7; CDR3 DNA: TGCGCCAGCAGCACGCTACCAAAACCCTACGAGCAGTACTTC; CDR3 protein: CASSTLPKPYEQYF
V gene: TRBV7-2; D gene: TRBD1; clone size: .; J gene: TRBJ2-2; CDR3 DNA: TGTGCCAGCAGCTTCGGGACAGGGGGGCTTACCGGGGAGCTGTTTTTT; CDR3 protein: CASSFGTGGLTGELFF
V gene: TRBV3-1; D gene: .; clone size: many; J gene: TRBJ1-1; CDR3 DNA: TGTGCCAGCAGCGAAGGGACCAGGGGAGCTTTCTTT; CDR3 protein: CASSEGTRGAFF
V gene: TRBV29-1; D gene: .; clone size: few; J gene: TRBJ1-2; CDR3 DNA: TGCAGCGTTGAAGCTCCGGCAGTCAACTATGGCTACACCTTC; CDR3 protein: CSVEAPAVNYGYTF
V gene: TRBV2; D gene: TRBD1; clone size: many; J gene: TRBJ2-7; CDR3 DNA: TGTGCCAGCAGTGAAGTTGGACAGGTATCCCACGAGCAGTACTTC; CDR3 protein: CASSEVGQVSHEQYF
V gene: TRBV5-1; D gene: TRBD1; clone size: .; J gene: TRBJ2-1; CDR3 DNA: TGCGCCAGCAGCGTGGACAGGGACCTCTACAATGAGCAGTTCTTC; CDR3 protein: CASSVDRDLYNEQFF
V gene: TRBV11-2; D gene: TRBD1; clone size: .; J gene: TRBJ2-2; CDR3 DNA: TGTGCCAGCAGCCGCCGGAAGGCGGCAGGGGGCACCGGGGAGCTGTTTTTT; CDR3 protein: CASSRRKAAGGTGELFF
V gene: TRBV5-1; D gene: TRBD1; clone size: .; J gene: TRBJ1-4; CDR3 DNA: TGCGCCAGCAGCCCCGGACAGGGACCGGATGAAAAACTGTTTTTT; CDR3 protein: CASSPGQGPDEKLFF
V gene: TRBV5-4; D gene: .; clone size: many; J gene: TRBJ2-7; CDR3 DNA: TGTGCCAGCAGCGCGACTAGATCGTCAAGGGAGCAGTACTTC; CDR3 protein: CASSATRSSREQYF
V gene: TRBV10-2; D gene: .; clone size: .; J gene: TRBJ2-3; CDR3 DNA: TGCGCCAGCAGCGATGATACCCCAGATACGCAGTATTTT; CDR3 protein: CASSDDTPDTQYF
V gene: TRBV9; D gene: .; clone size: few; J gene: TRBJ1-3; CDR3 DNA: TGTGCCAGCAGCGTAGATACCGTCGGGTACACCATATATTTT; CDR3 protein: CASSVDTVGYTIYF
V gene: TRBV28; D gene: TRBD1; clone size: many; J gene: TRBJ2-7; CDR3 DNA: TGTGCCAGCAGCTCGGGACAGGGCCTCGCCTACGAGCAGTACTTC; CDR3 protein: CASSSGQGLAYEQYF
V gene: TRBV20-1; D gene: TRBD1; clone size: few; J gene: TRBJ2-7; CDR3 DNA: TGCAGTATGACTGGGACAGGGGGCTTCTACGAGCAGTACTTC; CDR3 protein: CSMTGTGGFYEQYF
V gene: TRBV12-3/TRBV12-4; D gene: TRBD1; clone size: .; J gene: TRBJ1-5; CDR3 DNA: TGTGCCAGCAGGATGGCCGGGACAGGGTTAGGTCAGCCCCAGCATTTT; CDR3 protein: CASRMAGTGLGQPQHF
V gene: TRBV6-1; D gene: .; clone size: few; J gene: TRBJ2-1; CDR3 DNA: TGTGCCAGCAGTGAGATGACAGAGCCCTACAATGAGCAGTTCTTC; CDR3 protein: CASSEMTEPYNEQFF
V gene: TRBV20-1; D gene: TRBD2; clone size: .; J gene: TRBJ2-1; CDR3 DNA: TGCAGTGCTAGGGTAGCGGGGGGGCGGAGTGGTGAGCAGTTCTTC; CDR3 protein: CSARVAGGRSGEQFF
V gene: TRBV5-6; D gene: TRBD1; clone size: few; J gene: TRBJ2-5; CDR3 DNA: TGTGCCAGCAGCCCGGTTGGGACAGAAGAGACCCAGTACTTC; CDR3 protein: CASSPVGTEETQYF
V gene: TRBV5-1; D gene: .; clone size: .; J gene: TRBJ1-6; CDR3 DNA: TGCGCCAGCAGCTTGGAGGTGCAGGGTTCACCCCTCCACTTT; CDR3 protein: CASSLEVQGSPLHF
V gene: TRBV10-3; D gene: .; clone size: many; J gene: TRBJ2-7; CDR3 DNA: TGTGCCATCAGTGATTTGGAGGGGGCCGACTACGAGCAGTACTTC; CDR3 protein: CAISDLEGADYEQYF
V gene: TRBV19; D gene: .; clone size: .; J gene: TRBJ1-1; CDR3 DNA: TGTGCCAGTAGTCCCTCGAAGGACCTCATGAACACTGAAGCTTTCTTT; CDR3 protein: CASSPSKDLMNTEAFF
V gene: TRBV27; D gene: .; clone size: .; J gene: TRBJ1-2; CDR3 DNA: TGTGCCAGCAGTTCTGCGAAGCGGGATATCAACTATGGCTACACCTTC; CDR3 protein: CASSSAKRDINYGYTF
V gene: TRBV5-1; D gene: .; clone size: many; J gene: TRBJ1-2; CDR3 DNA: TGCGCCAGCAGCCTCAGGGAGGGGGTTAACTATGGCTACACCTTC; CDR3 protein: CASSLREGVNYGYTF
V gene: TRBV5-1; D gene: .; clone size: many; J gene: TRBJ1-2; CDR3 DNA: TGCGCCAGCAGCTTGGGTCTGGGACACCCTAATGGCTACACCTTC; CDR3 protein: CASSLGLGHPNGYTF
V gene: TRBV5-1; D gene: TRBD1; clone size: .; J gene: TRBJ2-2; CDR3 DNA: TGCGCCAGCAGCCTGGAGTTTGACAGGGCTGGGGAGCTGTTTTTT; CDR3 protein: CASSLEFDRAGELFF
V gene: TRBV30; D gene: .; clone size: .; J gene: TRBJ1-6; CDR3 DNA: TGTGCCTGGACCCCAGGGGCTTATAATTCACCCCTCCACTTT; CDR3 protein: CAWTPGAYNSPLHF
V gene: TRBV20-1; D gene: TRBD1; clone size: many; J gene: TRBJ1-2; CDR3 DNA: TGCAGTGCTAGAAGCCGGGACAGGGCCTTATCGGACTATGGCTACACCTTC; CDR3 protein: CSARSRDRALSDYGYTF
V gene: TRBV29-1; D gene: .; clone size: .; J gene: TRBJ1-5; CDR3 DNA: TGCAGCGTTGGGGGGATTGGGGATCAGCCCCAGCATTTT; CDR3 protein: CSVGGIGDQPQHF
V gene: TRBV2; D gene: .; clone size: few; J gene: TRBJ1-2; CDR3 DNA: TGTGCCCTATCTAGGGACGGCAACTATGGCTACACCTTC; CDR3 protein: CALSRDGNYGYTF
V gene: TRBV20-1; D gene: TRBD2; clone size: .; J gene: TRBJ2-1; CDR3 DNA: TGCAGTGCTAGAGATCTCCCGACTAGCGGGGGGGCCCATGAGCAGTTCTTC; CDR3 protein: CSARDLPTSGGAHEQFF
V gene: TRBV20-1; D gene: .; clone size: .; J gene: TRBJ1-4; CDR3 DNA: TGCAGTGCTGGCTACCCCGCCCTCACGGGCGAAAAACTGTTTTTT; CDR3 protein: CSAGYPALTGEKLFF
V gene: TRBV12-3/TRBV12-4; D gene: TRBD1; clone size: many; J gene: TRBJ2-3; CDR3 DNA: TGTGCCAGCCGCAAAGGAAGGGGGACAGGGAGAGATACGCAGTATTTT; CDR3 protein: CASRKGRGTGRDTQYF
V gene: TRBV7-2; D gene: TRBD1; clone size: few; J gene: TRBJ1-2; CDR3 DNA: TGTGCCAGCAGCTTAGAGGGACAGAATTATGGCGGCTACACCTTC; CDR3 protein: CASSLEGQNYGGYTF
V gene: TRBV28; D gene: TRBD2; clone size: many; J gene: TRBJ2-5; CDR3 DNA: TGTGCCAGCAGTTTCGTGCGGGGGAAAGAGACCCAGTACTTC; CDR3 protein: CASSFVRGKETQYF
V gene: TRBV7-9; D gene: .; clone size: few; J gene: TRBJ1-1; CDR3 DNA: TGTGCCAGCAGCGGTCATAACACTGAAGCTTTCTTT; CDR3 protein: CASSGHNTEAFF
V gene: TRBV6-1; D gene: .; clone size: few; J gene: TRBJ1-2; CDR3 DNA: TGTGCCAGCAGCCCCGAGGGGGGCTATGGCTACACCTTC; CDR3 protein: CASSPEGGYGYTF
V gene: TRBV29-1; D gene: .; clone size: .; J gene: TRBJ1-4; CDR3 DNA: TGCAGCGTTGACGAGGGTTTTAATGAAAAACTGTTTTTT; CDR3 protein: CSVDEGFNEKLFF
V gene: TRBV30; D gene: .; clone size: many; J gene: TRBJ1-1; CDR3 DNA: TGTGCCTGGAGTGTTCAGTCGAGCGCTGAAGCTTTCTTT; CDR3 protein: CAWSVQSSAEAFF
V gene: TRBV30; D gene: .; clone size: .; J gene: TRBJ2-6; CDR3 DNA: TGTGCCTGGAGTGCCAGGGTTACTGGGGCCAACGTCCTGACTTTC; CDR3 protein: CAWSARVTGANVLTF
V gene: TRBV7-2; D gene: .; clone size: .; J gene: TRBJ1-2; CDR3 DNA: TGTGCCAGCAGCCCAGTGGGGGGGGACTATGGCTACACCTTC; CDR3 protein: CASSPVGGDYGYTF
V gene: TRBV5-1; D gene: TRBD2; clone size: few; J gene: TRBJ2-3; CDR3 DNA: TGCGCCAGCAGCCTTATATTAGCGGGGACCCCACCGGGAGATACGCAGTATTTT; CDR3 protein: CASSLILAGTPPGDTQYF
V gene: TRBV20-1; D gene: .; clone size: few; J gene: TRBJ1-2; CDR3 DNA: TGCAGTGCCCCCCCCACGGATCAGGCCTATGGCTACACCTTC; CDR3 protein: CSAPPTDQAYGYTF
V gene: TRBV6-2/TRBV6-3; D gene: TRBD1; clone size: .; J gene: TRBJ2-6; CDR3 DNA: TGTGCCAGCAGTTGGGACAGGAGGTCTGGGGCCAACGTCCTGACTTTC; CDR3 protein: CASSWDRRSGANVLTF
V gene: TRBV6-2/TRBV6-3; D gene: .; clone size: few; J gene: TRBJ1-4; CDR3 DNA: TGTGCCAGCAGTTACGTCGGCAGTGGCTCTAATGAAAAACTGTTTTTT; CDR3 protein: CASSYVGSGSNEKLFF
V gene: TRBV18; D gene: TRBD1; clone size: once; J gene: TRBJ1-2; CDR3 DNA: TGTGCCAGCTCAGCGTCCGGGACAGATGGCTACACCTTC; CDR3 protein: CASSASGTDGYTF
V gene: TRBV2; D gene: .; clone size: many; J gene: TRBJ1-3; CDR3 DNA: TGTGCCAGCAGTGAACCCGGCTCTGGAAACACCATATATTTT; CDR3 protein: CASSEPGSGNTIYF
V gene: TRBV20-1; D gene: .; clone size: many; J gene: TRBJ1-2; CDR3 DNA: TGCAGTGCTAGAGATTATCGGGGCCGGGCTAACTATGGCTACACCTTC; CDR3 protein: CSARDYRGRANYGYTF
V gene: TRBV3-1; D gene: TRBD1; clone size: many; J gene: TRBJ2-5; CDR3 DNA: TGTGCCAGCAGCCCACACGAAGGAGACAGGGGAGAGACCCAGTACTTC; CDR3 protein: CASSPHEGDRGETQYF
V gene: TRBV6-1; D gene: .; clone size: few; J gene: TRBJ2-7; CDR3 DNA: TGTGCCAGTTTCACAGGATACCTCGAGCAGTACTTC; CDR3 protein: CASFTGYLEQYF
V gene: TRBV6-1; D gene: .; clone size: few; J gene: TRBJ1-1; CDR3 DNA: TGTGCCAGCAGAGGGGTTGGACATGGGATTTCTTCGGCTGAAGCTTTCTTT; CDR3 protein: CASRGVGHGISSAEAFF
V gene: TRBV6-2/TRBV6-3; D gene: .; clone size: few; J gene: TRBJ2-1; CDR3 DNA: TGTGCCAGCAGTGTTGGACTCGCAAATGAGCAGTTCTTC; CDR3 protein: CASSVGLANEQFF
V gene: TRBV10-2; D gene: TRBD2; clone size: .; J gene: TRBJ2-1; CDR3 DNA: TGCGCCAGCCGTAGGACTAGCGGGGGCCGGAGCTCCTACAATGAGCAGTTCTTC; CDR3 protein: CASRRTSGGRSSYNEQFF
V gene: TRBV27; D gene: TRBD1; clone size: .; J gene: TRBJ1-4; CDR3 DNA: TGTGCCAGCAGTTTATGGACCGGGACAGGGCCGGAAAAACTGTTTTTT; CDR3 protein: CASSLWTGTGPEKLFF
V gene: TRBV3-1; D gene: .; clone size: .; J gene: TRBJ2-3; CDR3 DNA: TGTGCCAGCAGCCCCGAAGGGAGACCTGCAGGCACAGATACGCAGTATTTT; CDR3 protein: CASSPEGRPAGTDTQYF
V gene: TRBV2; D gene: TRBD2; clone size: many; J gene: TRBJ2-7; CDR3 DNA: TGTGCCAGCGTCGGCAGCGGGGGCTACGAGCAGTACTTC; CDR3 protein: CASVGSGGYEQYF
V gene: TRBV5-1; D gene: .; clone size: .; J gene: TRBJ2-5; CDR3 DNA: TGCGCCAGCAGCTTCCGACATATCCGGGAGACCCAGTACTTC; CDR3 protein: CASSFRHIRETQYF
V gene: TRBV12-3/TRBV12-4; D gene: .; clone size: many; J gene: TRBJ2-7; CDR3 DNA: TGTGCCAGCAGTCCTAGCTGGAACTCCTACGAGCAGTACTTC; CDR3 protein: CASSPSWNSYEQYF
V gene: TRBV6-2/TRBV6-3; D gene: .; clone size: few; J gene: TRBJ1-6; CDR3 DNA: TGTGCCAGCAGTCCAATCCGGGACATCTCCTATAATTCACCCCTCCACTTT; CDR3 protein: CASSPIRDISYNSPLHF
V gene: TRBV27; D gene: TRBD1; clone size: few; J gene: TRBJ2-2; CDR3 DNA: TGTGCCAGCAGTCCCGACAGGGCGGTTGAGACTCTTGCCGGGGAGCTGTTTTTT; CDR3 protein: CASSPDRAVETLAGELFF
V gene: TRBV4-1; D gene: TRBD2; clone size: few; J gene: TRBJ2-5; CDR3 DNA: TGCGCCAGCAGCCAGCCGGGACTAGCCGTATACCAAGAGACCCAGTACTTC; CDR3 protein: CASSQPGLAVYQETQYF